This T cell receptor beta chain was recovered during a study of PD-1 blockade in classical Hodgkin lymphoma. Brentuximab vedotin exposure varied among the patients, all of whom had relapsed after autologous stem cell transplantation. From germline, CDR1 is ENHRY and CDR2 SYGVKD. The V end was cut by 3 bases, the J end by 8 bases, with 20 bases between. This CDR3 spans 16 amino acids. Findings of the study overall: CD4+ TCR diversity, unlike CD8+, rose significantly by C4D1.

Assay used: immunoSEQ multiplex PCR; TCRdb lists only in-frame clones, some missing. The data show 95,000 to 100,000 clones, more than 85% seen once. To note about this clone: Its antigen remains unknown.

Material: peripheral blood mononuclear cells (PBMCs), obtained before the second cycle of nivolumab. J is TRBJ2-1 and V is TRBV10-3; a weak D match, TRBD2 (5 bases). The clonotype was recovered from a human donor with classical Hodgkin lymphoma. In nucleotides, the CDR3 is TGTGCCATCAGTGATCGGGCGGGTACTAAGAGCTATGAGCAGTTCTTC. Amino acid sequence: CAISDRAGTKSYEQFF.